This T cell receptor beta chain was recovered during a study of identical twins (dated by TCRdb to between 2015 and 2016). For the study in its entirety: TCR alpha and beta repertoires from monozygotic twins, unrelated adults of various ages and cord blood were deep-sequenced to test whether fetal clonotypes persist. To rule out contamination, the twin experiments were replicated at different times with different library preparation protocols.

The library was generated by 5' RACE. This sample was sequenced with an Illumina HiSeq 2000. Template switching added a universal primer binding site, and the final cDNA carried a unique molecular identifier that allowed TCR cDNA molecules to be counted accurately. First-strand cDNA for TCR alpha and beta chains was synthesized from specific primers in the conserved constant-segment region. To control for contamination, every cDNA library carried two barcodes: a SMART-Mk sample barcode plus Illumina barcodes. TruSeq adapter sequences, together with Illumina sample barcodes, were added in two successive PCR steps. The TCR alpha and beta cDNA libraries were sequenced on the Illumina HiSeq platform using custom primers. The authors processed their data as follows. MiGEC was used to process raw reads and extract unique molecular identifiers, and MiXCR was used to find CDR3 positions. For each individual, recombination models were inferred using an EM algorithm with the repgenHMM and IGoR tools. Shared clonotypes were analyzed with the tcR package in R, and sharing was normalized by the product of cloneset sizes. To study raw recombination without the effects of thymic and clonal selection, out-of-frame nonproductive sequences were analyzed. Using fastp at Q25 and MiXCR, TCRdb reprocessed the public reads and kept productive beta chains. Rows matching on CDR3 protein sequence are summarized as one entry with the most common DNA and genes. Here the V and J calls rest on TCRdb's processing, not on the authors' analysis. In all, the sample holds approximately 700,000 distinct CDR3 sequences, and approximately 18% of those were seen once. The ten largest make up approximately 14% of the sample.

General study outcomes and caveats: In monozygotic twins, out-of-frame TCR alpha sharing was systematically underestimated by recombination models, although the models agreed with sharing between unrelated individuals. Because the same donors could not be followed over many years, conclusions were based on cross-sectional statistical analysis. In beta out-of-frame sequences, excess twin sharing was weaker, because having fewer shared sequences lowered the signal-to-noise ratio. Compared with coincidental sharing between unrelated individuals, an excess of low generation-probability sequences was observed among out-of-frame TCR alpha sequences shared between twins. Zero-insertion analyses could be partly confounded by invariant T cells such as MAIT and iNKT, though diverse VJ usage argued against such confounding for most clonotypes. Abundant cord blood beta clonotypes carried fewer insertions; young adult naive repertoires showed a weaker similar trend, while memory repertoires showed none.

The V end loses 5 bases and the J end loses 6 bases, and a stretch of 22 bases separates them. Per the germline V gene, LGHNA is the CDR1 and YSLEER is the CDR2. The CDR3 runs 17 residues from the cysteine to the phenylalanine. Only the CDR3 portion is preserved as DNA: 51 bases, with reading frame beginning at the first base. Every donor was a healthy Caucasian. The twin cohort consisted of three pairs of female monozygotic twins, all aged 18 to 29 years. The RNA used for TCR libraries was isolated from peripheral blood mononuclear cells. This clonotype was detected only a few times. It has no known antigen specificity. No quality values exist for individual bases; no much larger clone is one base distant. These records were also assigned to another study, of T cells expressing NK-cell markers. As noted in the second study: TCR beta-chain repertoires were profiled in sorted CD3+CD56+NKG2C+, CD3+CD56+NKG2C- and CD3+CD56-NKG2C+ T-cell subsets from fewer than 10 donors. Among the eight sequenced donors, only one was HCMV-seronegative, while the other seven were HCMV-seropositive. In several experiments an anti-gammadeltaTCR antibody was added to restrict sorting to alphabetaTCR-expressing T cells. In 5 to 7 donors, the dominant CD3+CD56+NKG2C+ clonotypes were found to rank among the top 10 CD8+ clonotypes and to make up 1.0-7.0% of CD8+ T cells. Those dominant clonotypes were again the most abundant among CD3+CD56-NKG2C+ cells in a few donors, at about 28.3-60.1%. Whether the expanded NKG2C-expressing T cell clones were specific for HCMV antigens was left unclear. The study sequenced eight donors, all healthy volunteers chosen at random: three men and five women. To determine HCMV serostatus, a commercial ELISA kit was used to detect HCMV-specific IgG in serum. For six donors, bulk peripheral blood T-cell repertoires were also sequenced from unsorted PBMC. MIGEC handled demultiplexing of the reads and grouping by UMI, while MiTCR was used to assemble and quantify clonotypes. To remove erroneous sequences, TCR cDNA sequences were retained only when supported by two or more reads. The tcR package was used for downstream repertoire analysis, and clonotypes were matched between fractions using CDR3 nucleotide sequence together with V segment. VDJmatch was used to annotate antigen specificity against VDJdb, with one amino acid substitution in CDR3 permitted.

Sequencing used PBMCs. The rearranged segments are TRBV4-3 and TRBJ2-2, with no reliable assignment of the D segment. This TCR was recovered from a woman between 18 and 29 years old in good health. At the DNA level, the sequence is TGCGCCAGCAGCGAAAGGCCCAGCGCTTTAAGGGCCGGGGAGCTGTTTTTT. This sequence encodes CASSERPSALRAGELFF.